This T cell receptor (beta chain) was recorded in a study of blood T cell repertoires in COVID-19. At the level of the study: COVID-19 samples from acute and convalescent phases originated in the United States, Italy and Spain. T cells, B-cell-depleted T cells, or PBMCs supplied cDNA or gDNA.

This clone has just a few counts. Per the study methods: Reference gene primer amplification gave estimated nucleated cell counts. Only in-frame clones appear in the TCRdb table, and some are missing; sequencing was by immunoSEQ multiplex PCR. V and J calls and clone size are given by that table; D and trimming were obtained from the DNA. The sample holds about 180,000 clones, about 80% seen once. Material for sequencing was peripheral blood. This sequence originates from a human donor in a cohort sampled during active COVID-19.

The CDR3 DNA follows: TGTGCCAGCAGTGACTGGGGGGAGAATCAGCCCCAGCATTTT. Its protein product is CASSDWGENQPQHF. This chain connects TRBV2 to TRBJ1-5, with D maybe TRBD1 (5 bases). Germline V gene sequence: CDR1 SNHLY, CDR2 FYNNEI. Trimming left V 3 bases short and J 4 bases short, with 10 bases between. This CDR3 has 14 amino acids.